The source of this TCR beta chain is a study of blood T cells in healthy people across ages. Note on this clonotype: Its specificity is not known.

Then a second PCR, running roughly 7 to 11 cycles, was carried out with a sample-barcoded 5' primer and a J-beta primer mix. TCRdb called the 5' RACE reads again in MiXCR, with one record for every CDR3 protein. The sample has 850,000 to 1,300,000 distinct CDR3 sequences; 40% to 45% are singletons. CDR3 size: 13 residues. V lost 3 bases to trimming and J lost 5 bases, with 10 bases between them. Germline-derived CDR1 and CDR2 are SEHNR and FQNEAQ (reference sequence). Study findings and constraints: Older age coincided with a roughly linear decline in TCR beta diversity per million T cells.

Every participating donor contributed roughly 10 milliliters of peripheral blood through a draw. This receptor was taken from a woman in her sixties in good health. The chain links TRBV7-9 to TRBJ1-1; perhaps TRBD1 as D (5 bases). The sample comprised blood. Written as DNA, the CDR3 is TGTGCCAGCAGCTTCGGGGAGGGGACTGAAGCTTTCTTT. It specifies CASSFGEGTEAFF.